This TCR beta chain was sequenced during a study of T cell repertoires in cytomegalovirus infection. Turning to the study itself: Indicated by public TCR beta signatures were CMV infection and matching HLA type. Study conclusions and caveats: What dominated the ex vivo response were HLA-C-restricted CMV-specific TCR beta clonotypes. Cumulative frequency (of public TCR beta family members) identified carriers of CMV plus the relevant HLA.

The J segment lost 4 bases and the V segment lost 6 bases, leaving 12 bases of the junction unmatched. The CDR3 loop spans 16 amino acids. CDR1 MNHNS and CDR2 SASEGT come from the germline V gene. Details on this clonotype: Its antigen is still unknown.

TCRdb re-analysed the reads in MiXCR, keeping a single row per CDR3 protein. The table has more than 500,000 distinct CDR3 sequences, 16% seen once. The TCR sequence derives from a human donor in good health (CMV status not recorded). Some clones in this sample may be carry-over from other donors' samples. The V call is TRBV6-1, the J call TRBJ1-1, with 9 bases matching TRBD1. The material sequenced was CD8+ T cells from PBMCs. CDR3 loop: CASRNPFLTGGTEAFF. The CDR3 coding sequence is TGTGCCAGCAGGAACCCGTTTTTGACAGGGGGCACTGAAGCTTTCTTT.